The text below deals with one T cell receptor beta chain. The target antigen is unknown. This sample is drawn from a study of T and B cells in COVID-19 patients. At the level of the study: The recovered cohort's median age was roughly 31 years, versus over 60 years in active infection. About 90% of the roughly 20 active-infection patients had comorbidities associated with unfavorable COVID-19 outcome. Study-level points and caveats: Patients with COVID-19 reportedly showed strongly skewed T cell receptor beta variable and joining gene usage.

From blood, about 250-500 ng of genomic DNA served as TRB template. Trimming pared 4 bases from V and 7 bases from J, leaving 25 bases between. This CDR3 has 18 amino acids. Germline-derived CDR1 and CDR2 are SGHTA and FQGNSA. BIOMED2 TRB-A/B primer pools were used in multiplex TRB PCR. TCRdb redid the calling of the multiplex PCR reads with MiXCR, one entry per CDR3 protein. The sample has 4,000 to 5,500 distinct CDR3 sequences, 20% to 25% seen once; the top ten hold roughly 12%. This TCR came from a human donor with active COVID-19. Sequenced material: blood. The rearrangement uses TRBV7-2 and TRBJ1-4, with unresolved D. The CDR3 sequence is CASSSNWPVDFEGEKLFF. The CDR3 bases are TGTGCCAGCAGCTCAAATTGGCCGGTTGACTTTGAGGGTGAAAAACTGTTTTTT. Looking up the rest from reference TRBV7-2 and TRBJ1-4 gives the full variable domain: GAGVSQSPSNKVTEKGKDVELRCDPISGHTALYWYRQSLGQGLEFLIYFQGNSAPDKSGLPSDRFSAERTGGSVSTLTIQRTQQEDSAVYLCASSSNWPVDFEGEKLFFGSGTQLSVL.